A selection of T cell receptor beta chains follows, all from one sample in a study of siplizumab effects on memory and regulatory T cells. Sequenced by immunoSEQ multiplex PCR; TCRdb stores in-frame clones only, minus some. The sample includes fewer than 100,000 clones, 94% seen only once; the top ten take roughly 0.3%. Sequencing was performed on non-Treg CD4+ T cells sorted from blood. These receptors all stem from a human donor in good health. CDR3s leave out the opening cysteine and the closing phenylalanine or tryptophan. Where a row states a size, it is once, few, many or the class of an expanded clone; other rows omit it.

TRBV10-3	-	AISVTSGGQETQY
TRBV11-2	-	ASSLGTGPYEQY
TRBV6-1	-	ASLRDRVVTEAF
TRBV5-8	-	ASRLFQGNTGELF
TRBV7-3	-	ASSLGCRGTDKPTTNEKLF
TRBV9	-	ASSVDGSATYEQY
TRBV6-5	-	ASRGTGPNTEAF
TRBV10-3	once	AITRDRDNEQF
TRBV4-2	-	ASSQEAESSYEQY
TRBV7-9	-	ASSLLGQRTQY
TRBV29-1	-	SAGSAGAADTQY
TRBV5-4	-	ASSSRLAGTSTDTQY
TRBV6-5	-	ASGLAGFGEQF
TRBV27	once	ASSPHREGYGYT
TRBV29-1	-	SVDSQANYGYT
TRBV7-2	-	ASSRPGEYGYT
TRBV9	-	ASSVVGAKNTEAF
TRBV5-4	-	ASSRGLAVYEQY
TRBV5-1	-	ASSLETGTYGYT
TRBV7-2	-	ASSWTSGAGTGELF
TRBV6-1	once	ASRNRLGASTEAF
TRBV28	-	ASSARTPPTGELF
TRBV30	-	AWSGLDTQY
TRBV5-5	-	ASTPGDTRIEQY
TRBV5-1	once	ASSLVGADTQY
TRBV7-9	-	ASSLKGVAGTYNEQF
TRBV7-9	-	ASSLKGGGNEQF
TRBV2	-	ASGKAGAPETQY
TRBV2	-	ASRRRGGRETQY